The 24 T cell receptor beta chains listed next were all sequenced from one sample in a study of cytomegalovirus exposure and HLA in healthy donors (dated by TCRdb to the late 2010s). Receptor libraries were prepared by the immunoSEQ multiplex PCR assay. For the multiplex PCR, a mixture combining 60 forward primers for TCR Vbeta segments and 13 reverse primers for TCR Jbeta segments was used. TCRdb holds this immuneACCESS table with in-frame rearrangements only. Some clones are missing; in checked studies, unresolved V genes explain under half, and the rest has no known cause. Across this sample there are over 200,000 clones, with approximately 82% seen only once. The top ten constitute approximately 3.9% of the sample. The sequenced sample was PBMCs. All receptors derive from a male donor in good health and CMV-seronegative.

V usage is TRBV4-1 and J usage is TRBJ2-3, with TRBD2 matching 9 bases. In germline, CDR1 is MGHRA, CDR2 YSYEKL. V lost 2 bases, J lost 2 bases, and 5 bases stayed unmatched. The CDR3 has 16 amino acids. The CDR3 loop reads CASSQLSGGSTDTQYF. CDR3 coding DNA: TGCGCCAGCAGCCAACTTAGCGGGGGCTCCACAGATACGCAGTATTTT.

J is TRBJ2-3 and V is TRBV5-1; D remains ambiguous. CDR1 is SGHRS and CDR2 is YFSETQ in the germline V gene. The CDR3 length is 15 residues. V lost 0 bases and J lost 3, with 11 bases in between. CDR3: CASSLEPRITDTQYF. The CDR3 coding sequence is TGCGCCAGCAGCTTGGAACCTAGAATTACAGATACGCAGTATTTT. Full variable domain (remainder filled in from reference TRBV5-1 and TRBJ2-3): KAGVTQTPRYLIKTRGQQVTLSCSPISGHRSVSWYQQTPGQGLQFLFEYFSETQRNKGNFPGRFSGRQFSNSRSEMNVSTLELGDSALYLCASSLEPRITDTQYFGPGTRLTVL.

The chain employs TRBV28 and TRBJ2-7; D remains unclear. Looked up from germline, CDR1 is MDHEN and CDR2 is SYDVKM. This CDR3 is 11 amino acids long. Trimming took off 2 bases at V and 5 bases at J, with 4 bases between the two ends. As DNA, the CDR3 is TGTGCCAGCAGTTTAGAGAACGAGCAGTACTTC. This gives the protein CASSLENEQYF.

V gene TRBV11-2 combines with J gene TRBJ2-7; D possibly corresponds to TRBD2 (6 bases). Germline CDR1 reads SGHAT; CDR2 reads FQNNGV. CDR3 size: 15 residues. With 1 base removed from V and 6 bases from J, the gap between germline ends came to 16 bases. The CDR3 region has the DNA TGTGCCAGCAGCTTAGCAGGCGGGGTATTAACCGAGCAGTACTTC. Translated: CASSLAGGVLTEQYF.

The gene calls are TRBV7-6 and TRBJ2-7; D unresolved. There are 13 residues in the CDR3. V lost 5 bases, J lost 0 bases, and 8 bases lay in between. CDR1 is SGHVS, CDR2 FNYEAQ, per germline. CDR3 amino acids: CASSPHNSYEQYF. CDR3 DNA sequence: TGTGCCAGCAGCCCCCACAACTCCTACGAGCAGTACTTC.

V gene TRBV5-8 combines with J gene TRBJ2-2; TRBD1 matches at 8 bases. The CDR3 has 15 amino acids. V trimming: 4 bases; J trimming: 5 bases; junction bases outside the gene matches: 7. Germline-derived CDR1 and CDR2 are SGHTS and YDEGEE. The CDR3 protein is CASSLRGPGTGELFF. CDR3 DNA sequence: TGTGCCAGCAGCCTCAGGGGGCCGGGTACCGGGGAGCTGTTTTTT.

DNA of the CDR3: TGCGCCAGCAGTGAGTCGTCGGGAGAGACCCAGTACTTC. Its translation: CASSESSGETQYF. The chain has TRBV10-1 and TRBJ2-5; D is uncertain. This CDR3 is built from 13 residues. CDR1 is WNHNN and CDR2 is SYGVQD in the germline V gene (reference sequence). The ends were cut back, 0 bases at V and 4 bases at J, with 6 bases in the middle.

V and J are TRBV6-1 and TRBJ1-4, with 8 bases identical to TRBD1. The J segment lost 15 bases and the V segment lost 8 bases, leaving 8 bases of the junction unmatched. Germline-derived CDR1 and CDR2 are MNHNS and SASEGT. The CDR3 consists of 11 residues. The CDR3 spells CASSGSDRVFF. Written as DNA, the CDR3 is TGTGCCAGCTCTGGATCGGACAGGGTGTTTTTT.

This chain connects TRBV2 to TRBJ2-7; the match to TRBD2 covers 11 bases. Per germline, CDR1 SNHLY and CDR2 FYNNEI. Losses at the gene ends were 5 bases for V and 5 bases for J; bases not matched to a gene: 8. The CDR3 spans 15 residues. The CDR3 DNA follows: TGTGCCAGCAGTCCACTGACTAGCGGGGCGGACGAGCAGTACTTC. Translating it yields CASSPLTSGADEQYF.

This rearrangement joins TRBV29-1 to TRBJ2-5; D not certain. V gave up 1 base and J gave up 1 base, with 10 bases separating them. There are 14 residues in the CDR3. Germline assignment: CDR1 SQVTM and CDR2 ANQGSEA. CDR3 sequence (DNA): TGCAGCGTTGAAGGGGCAGGATTCCAAGAGACCCAGTACTTC. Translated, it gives CSVEGAGFQETQYF.

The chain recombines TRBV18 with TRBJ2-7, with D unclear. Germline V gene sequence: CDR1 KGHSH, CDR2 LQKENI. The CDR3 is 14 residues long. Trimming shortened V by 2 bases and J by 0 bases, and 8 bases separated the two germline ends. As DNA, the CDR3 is TGTGCCAGCTCACCAAAGCGCCACTCCTACGAGCAGTACTTC. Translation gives CASSPKRHSYEQYF.

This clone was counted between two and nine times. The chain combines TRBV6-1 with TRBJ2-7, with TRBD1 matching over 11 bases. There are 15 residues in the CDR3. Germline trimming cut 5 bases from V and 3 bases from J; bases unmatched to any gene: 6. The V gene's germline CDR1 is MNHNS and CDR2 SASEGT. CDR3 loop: CASSQGGTGGYEQYF. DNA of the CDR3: TGTGCCAGCAGTCAGGGGGGGACAGGGGGCTACGAGCAGTACTTC.

In DNA form, the CDR3 reads TGTGCCAGCAGCCGACTCCGGACAGAGAACACTGAAGCTTTCTTT. Amino acids: CASSRLRTENTEAFF. The chain links TRBV7-3 to TRBJ1-1, with D tentatively TRBD1 (6 bases). V lost 5 bases to trimming and J lost 1 base, with 14 bases between them. The length of the CDR3 is 15 residues. Germline lookup yields CDR1 SGHTA and CDR2 FQGTGA.

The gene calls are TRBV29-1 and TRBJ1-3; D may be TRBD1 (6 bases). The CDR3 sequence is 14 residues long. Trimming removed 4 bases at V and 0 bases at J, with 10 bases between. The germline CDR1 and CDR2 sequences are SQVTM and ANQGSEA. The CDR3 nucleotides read TGCAGCGTTGCAGTGGACAGCTCTGGAAACACCATATATTTT. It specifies CSVAVDSSGNTIYF.

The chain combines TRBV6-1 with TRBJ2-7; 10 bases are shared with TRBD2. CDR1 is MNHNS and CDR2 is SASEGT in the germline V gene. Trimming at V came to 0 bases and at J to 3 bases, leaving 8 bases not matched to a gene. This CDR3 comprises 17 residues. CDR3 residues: CASSEASGASGSYEQYF. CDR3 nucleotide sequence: TGTGCCAGCAGTGAAGCTTCCGGGGCTAGCGGGAGCTACGAGCAGTACTTC.

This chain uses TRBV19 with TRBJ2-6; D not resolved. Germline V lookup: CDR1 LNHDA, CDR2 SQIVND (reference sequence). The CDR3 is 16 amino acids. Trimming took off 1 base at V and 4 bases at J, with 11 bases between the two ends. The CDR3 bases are TGTGCCAGTAGTATAGGTGCGGTCTCCGGGGCCAACGTCCTGACTTTC. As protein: CASSIGAVSGANVLTF.

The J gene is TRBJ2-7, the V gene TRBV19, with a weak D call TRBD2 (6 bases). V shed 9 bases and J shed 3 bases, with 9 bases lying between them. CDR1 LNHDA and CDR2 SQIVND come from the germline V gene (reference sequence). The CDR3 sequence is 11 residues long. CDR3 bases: TGTGCCAGGGAGGGAGACTACGAGCAGTACTTC. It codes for CAREGDYEQYF.

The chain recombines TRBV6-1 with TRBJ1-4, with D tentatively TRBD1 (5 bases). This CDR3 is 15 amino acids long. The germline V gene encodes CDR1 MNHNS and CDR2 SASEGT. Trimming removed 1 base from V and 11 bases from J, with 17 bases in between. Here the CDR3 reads CASSEGGVNRPKLFF. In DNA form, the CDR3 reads TGTGCCAGCAGTGAAGGGGGGGTCAACCGCCCTAAACTGTTTTTT.

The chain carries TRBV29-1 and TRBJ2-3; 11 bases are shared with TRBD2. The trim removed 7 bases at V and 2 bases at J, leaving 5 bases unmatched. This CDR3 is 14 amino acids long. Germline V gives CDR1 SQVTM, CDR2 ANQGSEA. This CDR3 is CSAGTSGFTDTQYF. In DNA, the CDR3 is TGCAGCGCAGGGACTAGCGGTTTCACAGATACGCAGTATTTT.

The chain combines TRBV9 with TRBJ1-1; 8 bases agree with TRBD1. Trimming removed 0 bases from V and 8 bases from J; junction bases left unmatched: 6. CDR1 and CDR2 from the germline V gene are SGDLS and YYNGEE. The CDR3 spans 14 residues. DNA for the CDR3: TGTGCCAGCAGCGTAGGAACAGGGGGATACGAAGCTTTCTTT. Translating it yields CASSVGTGGYEAFF.

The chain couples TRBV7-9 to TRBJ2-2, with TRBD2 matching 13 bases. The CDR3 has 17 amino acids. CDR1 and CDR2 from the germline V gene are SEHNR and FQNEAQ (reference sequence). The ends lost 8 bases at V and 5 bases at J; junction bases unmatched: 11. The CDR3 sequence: CASVYRTSGRRTGELFF. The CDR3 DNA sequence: TGTGCCAGCGTTTATCGGACTAGCGGGAGAAGGACCGGGGAGCTGTTTTTT.

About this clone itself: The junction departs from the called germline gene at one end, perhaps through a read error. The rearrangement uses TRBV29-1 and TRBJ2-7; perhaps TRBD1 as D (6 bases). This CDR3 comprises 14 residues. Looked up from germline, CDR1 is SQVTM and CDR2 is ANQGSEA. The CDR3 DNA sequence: TGCAGCGTTGTCTTGGCAGGGACATCCTACAAGCAGTACTTC. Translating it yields CSVVLAGTSYKQYF.

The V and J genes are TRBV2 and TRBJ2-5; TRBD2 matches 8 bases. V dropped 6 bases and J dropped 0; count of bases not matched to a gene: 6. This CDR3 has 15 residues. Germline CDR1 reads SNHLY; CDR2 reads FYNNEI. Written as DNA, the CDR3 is TGTGCCAGCAGATCGATAGCGGGGAACCAAGAGACCCAGTACTTC. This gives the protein CASRSIAGNQETQYF. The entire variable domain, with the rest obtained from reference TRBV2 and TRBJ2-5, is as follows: EPEVTQTPSHQVTQMGQEVILRCVPISNHLYFYWYRQILGQKVEFLVSFYNNEISEKSEIFDDQFSVERPDGSNFTLKIRSTKLEDSAMYFCASRSIAGNQETQYFGPGTRLLVL.

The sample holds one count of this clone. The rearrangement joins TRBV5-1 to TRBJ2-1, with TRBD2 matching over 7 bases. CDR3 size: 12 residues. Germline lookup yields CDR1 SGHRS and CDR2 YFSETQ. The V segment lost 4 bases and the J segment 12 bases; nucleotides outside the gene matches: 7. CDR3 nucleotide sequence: TGCGCCAGCAGCATAGACTGGGAGGGGCAGTTCTTC. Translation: CASSIDWEGQFF. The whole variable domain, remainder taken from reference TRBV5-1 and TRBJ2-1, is KAGVTQTPRYLIKTRGQQVTLSCSPISGHRSVSWYQQTPGQGLQFLFEYFSETQRNKGNFPGRFSGRQFSNSRSEMNVSTLELGDSALYLCASSIDWEGQFFGPGTRLTVL.